Listed below are T cell receptor beta chains from one sample, sequenced in a study of blood T cell repertoires in COVID-19. Generated by immunoSEQ multiplex PCR, the TCRdb table keeps only in-frame clones and is missing some. Here the sample spans over 100,000 clones, approximately 84% being singletons. The sequencing input was peripheral blood. These receptors were taken from a woman aged 50 to 65 with acute or convalescent COVID-19. Each CDR3 is given with its conserved first and last residue. The order of the fields is CDR3 protein, CDR3 DNA, V gene, D gene, J gene, clone size. D genes are given only for firm matches. Part of the rows lack a size; the others show once, few, many or a class for expanded clones.

CDR3 protein: CAWSVLGLAQHF; CDR3 DNA: TGTGCCTGGAGTGTACTGGGGCTCGCCCAGCATTTT; V gene: TRBV30; D gene: -; J gene: TRBJ1-5; clone size: -
CDR3 protein: CAWRSPGQPFSGNTIYF; CDR3 DNA: TGTGCCTGGAGGTCCCCCGGACAGCCTTTCTCTGGAAACACCATATATTTT; V gene: TRBV30; D gene: -; J gene: TRBJ1-3; clone size: -
CDR3 protein: CASSQGSGGLYGYTF; CDR3 DNA: TGCGCCAGCAGCCAAGGAAGTGGGGGACTCTATGGCTACACCTTC; V gene: TRBV4-1; D gene: -; J gene: TRBJ1-2; clone size: -
CDR3 protein: CASSFFYTDTQYF; CDR3 DNA: TGTGCCAGCAGCTTCTTCTACACAGATACGCAGTATTTT; V gene: TRBV3-1/TRBV3-2; D gene: -; J gene: TRBJ2-3; clone size: -
CDR3 protein: CASMAGNTDTQYF; CDR3 DNA: TGTGCCAGCATGGCGGGGAACACAGATACGCAGTATTTT; V gene: TRBV6-5; D gene: -; J gene: TRBJ2-3; clone size: -
CDR3 protein: CASSQWRGNTDTQYF; CDR3 DNA: TGTGCCAGCAGCCAATGGCGGGGGAACACAGATACGCAGTATTTT; V gene: TRBV14; D gene: TRBD2; J gene: TRBJ2-3; clone size: -
CDR3 protein: CASSLGLADYGYTF; CDR3 DNA: TGTGCCAGCAGCTTAGGACTGGCGGACTATGGCTACACCTTC; V gene: TRBV5-8; D gene: -; J gene: TRBJ1-2; clone size: -
CDR3 protein: CAIRQGNYGYTF; CDR3 DNA: TGTGCCATCCGACAGGGGAACTATGGCTACACCTTC; V gene: TRBV6-5; D gene: TRBD1; J gene: TRBJ1-2; clone size: -
CDR3 protein: CASSLQVEQFF; CDR3 DNA: TGTGCCAGCAGCTTGCAGGTTGAGCAGTTCTTC; V gene: TRBV5-4; D gene: -; J gene: TRBJ2-1; clone size: -
CDR3 protein: CASSRDAQGANTEAFF; CDR3 DNA: TGCGCCAGCAGCCGCGACGCACAGGGGGCGAACACTGAAGCTTTCTTT; V gene: TRBV4-1; D gene: TRBD1; J gene: TRBJ1-1; clone size: -
CDR3 protein: CASSLPLAGGPHEQFF; CDR3 DNA: TGCGCCAGCAGCCTCCCACTAGCGGGGGGGCCCCATGAGCAGTTCTTC; V gene: TRBV4-1; D gene: TRBD2; J gene: TRBJ2-1; clone size: once